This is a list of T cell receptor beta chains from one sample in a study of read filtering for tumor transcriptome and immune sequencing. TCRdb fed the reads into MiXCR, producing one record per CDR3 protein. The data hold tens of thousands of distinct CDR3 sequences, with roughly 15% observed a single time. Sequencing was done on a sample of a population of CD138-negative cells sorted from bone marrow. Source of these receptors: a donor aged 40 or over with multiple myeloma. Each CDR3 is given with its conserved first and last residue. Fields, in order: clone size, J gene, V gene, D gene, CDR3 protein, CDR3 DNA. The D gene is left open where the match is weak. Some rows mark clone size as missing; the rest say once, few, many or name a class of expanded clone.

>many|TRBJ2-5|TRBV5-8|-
CASSLVGQKETQYF
TGTGCCAGCAGCTTGGTCGGACAAAAAGAGACCCAGTACTTC
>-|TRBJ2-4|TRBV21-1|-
CASSKASRGTKNIQYF
TGTGCCAGCAGCAAAGCCAGCAGGGGAACCAAAAACATTCAGTACTTC
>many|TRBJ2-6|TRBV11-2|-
CASSYPRVPPVGANVLTF
TGTGCCAGCAGCTACCCCAGGGTACCTCCGGTTGGGGCCAACGTCCTGACTTTC
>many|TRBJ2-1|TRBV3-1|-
CASCKDSYNEQFF
TGTGCCAGCTGTAAGGACTCCTACAATGAGCAGTTCTTC
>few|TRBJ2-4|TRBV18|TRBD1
CASSSDRASIQYF
TGTGCCAGCTCATCGGACAGGGCCTCTATTCAGTACTTC
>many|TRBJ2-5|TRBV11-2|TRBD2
CASSLLLIAGRETQYF
TGTGCCAGCAGCTTGCTTCTGATAGCGGGAAGAGAGACCCAGTACTTC
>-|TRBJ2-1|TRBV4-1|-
CASSQDIGRNEQFF
TGCGCCAGCAGCCAAGATATTGGGCGGAATGAGCAGTTCTTC
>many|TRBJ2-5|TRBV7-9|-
CASGRETQYF
TGTGCCAGCGGACGGGAGACCCAGTACTTC
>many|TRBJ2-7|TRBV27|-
CASSLFGSPYEQYF
TGTGCCAGCAGTTTATTTGGGAGTCCTTACGAGCAGTACTTC
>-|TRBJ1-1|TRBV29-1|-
CSVEDNRAMNTEAFF
TGCAGCGTTGAAGATAACAGGGCCATGAACACTGAAGCTTTCTTT
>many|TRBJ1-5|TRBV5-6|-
CASSAGGVGNQPQHF
TGTGCCAGCAGCGCCGGCGGGGTGGGAAATCAGCCCCAGCATTTT
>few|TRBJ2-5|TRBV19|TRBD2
CASSPGTTETQYF
TGTGCCAGTAGTCCTGGGACTACGGAGACCCAGTACTTC
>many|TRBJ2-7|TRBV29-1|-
CSVRSGNYEQYF
TGCAGCGTTCGGTCGGGGAACTACGAGCAGTACTTC
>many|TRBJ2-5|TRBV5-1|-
CASSLTHQETQYF
TGCGCCAGCAGCCTTACCCACCAAGAGACCCAGTACTTC
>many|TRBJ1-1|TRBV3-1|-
CASSRGATRMNTEAFF
TGTGCCAGCAGCCGGGGAGCGACAAGGATGAACACTGAAGCTTTCTTT
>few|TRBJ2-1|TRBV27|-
CASSFSAVTAYNGQFF
TGTGCCAGCTCTTTTTCCGCGGTCACGGCCTACAATGGGCAGTTCTTC
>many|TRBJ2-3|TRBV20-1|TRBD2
CSANLAGPTDTQYF
TGCAGTGCTAATCTAGCGGGCCCCACAGATACGCAGTATTTT
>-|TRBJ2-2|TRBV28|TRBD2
CVTAGLAANTGELFF
TGTGTCACCGCCGGACTAGCGGCTAACACCGGGGAGCTGTTTTTT
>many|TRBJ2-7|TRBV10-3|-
CATSRGQGKSEQYF
TGTGCCACCTCCCGTGGGCAGGGGAAGTCCGAGCAGTACTTC
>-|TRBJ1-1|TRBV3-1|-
CASSQTSNTEAFF
TGTGCCAGCAGCCAAACCTCGAACACTGAAGCTTTCTTT
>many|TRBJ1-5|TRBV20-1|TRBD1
CSAGGQGTNQPQHF
TGCAGTGCGGGGGGACAGGGAACGAATCAGCCCCAGCATTTT
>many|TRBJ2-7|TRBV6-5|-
CASSYSAGLGLEQYF
TGTGCCAGCAGTTACTCCGCAGGGTTGGGCCTCGAGCAGTACTTC
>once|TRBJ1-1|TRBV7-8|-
CASSSGHLLNAEAFF
TGTGCCAGCAGCTCGGGACACCTCCTGAACGCTGAAGCTTTCTTT
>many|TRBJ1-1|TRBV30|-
CAWSAQLNTEAFF
TGTGCCTGGAGTGCTCAGTTGAACACTGAAGCTTTCTTT
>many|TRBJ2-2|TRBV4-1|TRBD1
CASSQFGGQGAAGELFF
TGCGCCAGCAGCCAATTTGGCGGTCAGGGGGCGGCCGGGGAGCTGTTTTTT
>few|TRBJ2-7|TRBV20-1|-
CSAPDPYEQYF
TGCAGTGCACCCGACCCCTACGAGCAGTACTTC
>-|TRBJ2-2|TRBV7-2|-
CASSPSRSGGELFF
TGTGCCAGCAGCCCCAGTAGGTCCGGAGGGGAGCTGTTTTTT
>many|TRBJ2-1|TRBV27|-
CASSEAGTTAYNEQFF
TGTGCCAGCAGTGAGGCGGGGACGACTGCCTACAATGAGCAGTTCTTC
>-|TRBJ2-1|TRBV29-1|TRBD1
CSVGDPGTGVYEQFF
TGCAGCGTTGGAGATCCAGGGACAGGAGTCTATGAGCAGTTCTTC
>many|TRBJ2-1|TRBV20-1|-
CSAEQGYEQFF
TGCAGTGCTGAACAGGGCTATGAGCAGTTCTTC
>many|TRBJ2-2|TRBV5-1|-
CASTSTVGTGELFF
TGCGCCAGCACCTCGACGGTGGGCACCGGGGAGCTGTTTTTT
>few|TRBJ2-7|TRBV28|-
CASSLYGRNSYEQYF
TGTGCCAGCAGTTTATATGGGCGGAACTCCTACGAGCAGTACTTC
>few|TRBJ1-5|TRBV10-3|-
CTFSAKRTNQPQHF
TGTACCTTCAGTGCAAAAAGGACCAATCAGCCCCAGCATTTT
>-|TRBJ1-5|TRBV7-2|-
CASSQRYTGNQPQHF
TGTGCCAGCAGCCAAAGGTATACAGGCAATCAGCCCCAGCATTTT
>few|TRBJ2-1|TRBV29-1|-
CSVLLTGLREFF
TGCAGCGTCCTCCTGACAGGCCTAAGGGAGTTCTTC
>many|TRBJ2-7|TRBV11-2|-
CASSPRDATFYEQYF
TGTGCCAGCAGCCCCCGGGATGCAACCTTCTACGAGCAGTACTTC
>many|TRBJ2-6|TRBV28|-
CASSRQVRSGANVLTF
TGTGCCAGCAGTCGACAGGTGCGCTCTGGGGCCAACGTCCTGACTTTC
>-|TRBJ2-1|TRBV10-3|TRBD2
CAISEPKTSGIYNEQFF
TGTGCCATCAGTGAGCCAAAGACTAGCGGGATTTACAATGAGCAGTTCTTC
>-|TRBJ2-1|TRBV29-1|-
CSVDRQLGNEQFF
TGCAGCGTTGATCGGCAGTTGGGGAATGAGCAGTTCTTC
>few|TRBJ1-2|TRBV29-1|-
CSVGPPDTHGYTF
TGCAGCGTTGGCCCCCCAGACACTCATGGCTACACCTTC
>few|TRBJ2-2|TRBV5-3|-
CARSSGAGELFF
TGTGCCAGAAGTTCGGGGGCCGGGGAGCTGTTTTTT
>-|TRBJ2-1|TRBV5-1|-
CASSLSQGSCNEQFF
TGCGCCAGCAGCTTGTCCCAAGGATCCTGCAATGAGCAGTTCTTC
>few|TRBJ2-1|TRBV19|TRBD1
CASSDRGPSYNEQSF
TGTGCCAGTAGTGACAGGGGGCCGTCCTACAATGAGCAGTCCTTC
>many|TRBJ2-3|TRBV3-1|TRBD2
CASSQELAGADTQYF
TGTGCCAGCAGCCAAGAACTAGCGGGAGCAGATACGCAGTATTTT
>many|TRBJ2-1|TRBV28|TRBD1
CASNLDRGSYNEQFF
TGTGCCAGCAACCTGGACAGGGGCTCCTACAATGAGCAGTTCTTC
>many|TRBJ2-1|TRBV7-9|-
CASSPPGAGEQFF
TGTGCCAGCAGCCCCCCAGGGGCCGGTGAGCAGTTCTTC
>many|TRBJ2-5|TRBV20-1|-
CSASFQGRETQYF
TGCAGTGCTAGTTTCCAGGGACGGGAGACCCAGTACTTC
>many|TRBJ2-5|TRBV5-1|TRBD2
CASSLGAGDTETQYF
TGCGCCAGCAGCTTGGGTGCGGGAGATACAGAGACCCAGTACTTC
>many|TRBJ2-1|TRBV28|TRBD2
CASRNSGTSVKNGRNEQFF
TGTGCCAGCAGGAATTCCGGGACTAGCGTCAAGAACGGAAGGAATGAGCAGTTCTTC
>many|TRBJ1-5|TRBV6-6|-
CASSSHLGTQHF
TGTGCCAGCAGTTCGCACCTTGGGACCCAGCATTTT
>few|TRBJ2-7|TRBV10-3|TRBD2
CAISESKAGVFQQYF
TGTGCCATCAGTGAGTCGAAAGCGGGGGTCTTTCAGCAGTACTTC
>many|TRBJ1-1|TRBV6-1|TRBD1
CASRPTGARLKTEAFF
TGTGCCAGCAGACCCACAGGGGCGCGCCTTAAGACTGAAGCTTTCTTT
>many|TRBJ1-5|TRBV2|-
CASSERGAAQPQHF
TGTGCCAGCAGTGAGCGGGGCGCGGCTCAGCCCCAGCATTTT
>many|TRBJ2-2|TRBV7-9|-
CASSLGAANTGELFF
TGTGCCAGCAGCTTAGGGGCAGCGAACACCGGGGAGCTGTTTTTT
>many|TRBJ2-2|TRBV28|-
CASRTSGTGELFF
TGTGCCAGCAGAACCTCGGGCACCGGGGAGCTGTTTTTT
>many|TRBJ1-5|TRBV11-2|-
CASSFSGTNNQPQHF
TGTGCCAGCAGCTTTTCGGGCACAAATAATCAGCCCCAGCATTTT
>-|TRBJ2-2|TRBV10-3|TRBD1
CAAKPGQAGGELFF
TGTGCAGCGAAACCGGGACAGGCAGGCGGGGAGCTGTTTTTT
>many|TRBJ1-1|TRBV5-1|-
CASTSTGAPGTEAFF
TGCGCCAGCACCTCGACAGGCGCCCCGGGCACTGAAGCTTTCTTT
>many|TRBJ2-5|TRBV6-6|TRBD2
CASSYGEGRKTQYF
TGTGCCAGCAGTTACGGGGAGGGGCGGAAGACCCAGTACTTC